Shown below are 6 T cell receptor beta chains from a single sample sequenced in a study of early T cells in non-severe SARS-CoV-2 infection. Via MiXCR, TCRdb re-called the 5' RACE reads, giving one row per CDR3 protein. The profile shows tens of thousands of distinct CDR3 sequences, approximately 9.2% of them singletons. Sample: whole blood, taken at baseline. The receptors here all came from an adult who was a healthcare worker with PCR-confirmed SARS-CoV-2 infection or an uninfected control (not recorded which).

This chain links TRBV2 with TRBJ2-5, with 10 nucleotides matching TRBD1. Per the germline V gene, CDR1 is SNHLY and CDR2 is FYNNEI. V lost 4 bases, J lost 5 bases, and 7 bases stayed unmatched. The CDR3 length is 15 residues. The CDR3 sequence: CASSALTGGRETQYF. The CDR3, as DNA: TGTGCCAGCAGTGCGCTGACAGGGGGCAGGGAGACCCAGTACTTC.

The chain employs TRBV15 and TRBJ2-1; D uncertain. With 1 base removed from V and 4 bases from J, the gap between germline ends came to 5 bases. The CDR3 consists of 13 residues. Germline CDR1 LNHNV, CDR2 YYDKDF (reference sequence). The CDR3 DNA is TGTGCCACCAGCAGAGTCGGATACAATGAGCAGTTCTTC. Protein product: CATSRVGYNEQFF.

The gene calls are TRBV6-2 or TRBV6-3 and TRBJ2-2; D ambiguous. Germline values: CDR1 MNHEY, CDR2 SVGEGT. This CDR3 is 16 amino acids long. V lost 5 bases and J 6 bases, leaving 19 bases between the germline ends. The CDR3 DNA reads as TGTGCCAGCAGTACCGGAGTGGTTCGCACGGCCGGGGAGCTGTTTTTT. Translation gives CASSTGVVRTAGELFF.

This sequence joins TRBV5-1 and TRBJ1-1; possibly TRBD1 for D (6 bases). CDR1 and CDR2 from the germline V gene are SGHRS and YFSETQ. Trimming took 3 bases from V and 3 from J, leaving 12 bases between them. The CDR3 consists of 14 residues. CDR3 sequence: CASSSEGGHTEAFF. The DNA for the CDR3 is TGCGCCAGCAGCTCCGAAGGGGGGCACACTGAAGCTTTCTTT.

This clonotype was counted at least ten times. V usage is TRBV7-6 and J usage is TRBJ1-2; 9 bases agree with TRBD1. CDR3 length equals 15 residues. V gave up 4 bases and J gave up 3 bases; unmatched junction bases: 6. Looked up from germline, CDR1 is SGHVS and CDR2 is FNYEAQ. CDR3 sequence (DNA): TGTGCCAGCAGCTCCAACAGGGGGCCTGACTATGGCTACACCTTC. The encoded protein is CASSSNRGPDYGYTF.

This rearrangement joins TRBV29-1 to TRBJ2-7; the match to TRBD2 covers 11 bases. Germline V gene lookup returns CDR1 SQVTM and CDR2 ANQGSEA. V lost 5 bases and J lost 7; bases outside the gene matches: 7. The CDR3 runs 13 residues. The CDR3 region is CSVQTSGRGEQYF. The DNA of the CDR3 is TGCAGCGTTCAAACTAGCGGGAGAGGGGAGCAGTACTTC.